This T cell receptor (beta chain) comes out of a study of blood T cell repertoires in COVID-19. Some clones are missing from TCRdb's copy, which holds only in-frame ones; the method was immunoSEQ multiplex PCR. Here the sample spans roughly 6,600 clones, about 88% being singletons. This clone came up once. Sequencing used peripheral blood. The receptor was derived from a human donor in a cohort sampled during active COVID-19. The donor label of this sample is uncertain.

CDR3 region: CASSLERGNTGELFF. The CDR3 DNA sequence: TGCGCCAGCAGCTTGGAAAGGGGAAACACCGGGGAGCTGTTTTTT. V is TRBV5-1 and J is TRBJ2-2, with D maybe TRBD1 (5 bases). The CDR3 covers 15 residues. Germline V gene sequence: CDR1 SGHRS, CDR2 YFSETQ. Trimming removed 0 bases from V and 2 bases from J, with 8 bases in between.